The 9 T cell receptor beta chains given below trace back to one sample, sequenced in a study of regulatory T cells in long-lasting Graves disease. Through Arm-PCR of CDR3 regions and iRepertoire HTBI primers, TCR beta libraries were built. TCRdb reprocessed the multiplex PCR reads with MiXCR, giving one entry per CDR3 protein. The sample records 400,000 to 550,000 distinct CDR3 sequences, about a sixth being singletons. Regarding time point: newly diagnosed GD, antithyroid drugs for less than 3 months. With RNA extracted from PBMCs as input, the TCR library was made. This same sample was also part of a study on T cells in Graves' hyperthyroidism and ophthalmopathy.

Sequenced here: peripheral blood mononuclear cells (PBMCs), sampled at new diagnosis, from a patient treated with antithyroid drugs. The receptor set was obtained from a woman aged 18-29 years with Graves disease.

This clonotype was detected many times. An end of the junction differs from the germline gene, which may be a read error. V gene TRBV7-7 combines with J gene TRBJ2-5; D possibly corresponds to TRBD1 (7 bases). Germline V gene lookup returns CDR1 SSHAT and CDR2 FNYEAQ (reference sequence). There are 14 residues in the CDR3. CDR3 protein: CASSPRSGGETQYF. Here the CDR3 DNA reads TGTGCTAGCAGCCCCCGCTCAGGGGGGGAGACCCAGTACTTC. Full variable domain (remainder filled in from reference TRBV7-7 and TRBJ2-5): GAGVSQSPRYKVTKRGQDVTLRCDPISSHATLYWYQQALGQGPEFLTYFNYEAQPDKSGLPSDRFSAERPEGSISTLTIQRTEQRDSAMYRCASSPRSGGETQYFGPGTRLLVL.

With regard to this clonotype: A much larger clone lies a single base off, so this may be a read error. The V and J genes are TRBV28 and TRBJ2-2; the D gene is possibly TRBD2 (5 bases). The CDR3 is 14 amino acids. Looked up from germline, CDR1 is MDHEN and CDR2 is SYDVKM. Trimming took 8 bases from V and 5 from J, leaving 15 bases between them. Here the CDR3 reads CASYGFGGTGELFF. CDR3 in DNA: TGTGCCAGCTACGGATTCGGCGGGACCGGGGAGCTGTTTTTT.

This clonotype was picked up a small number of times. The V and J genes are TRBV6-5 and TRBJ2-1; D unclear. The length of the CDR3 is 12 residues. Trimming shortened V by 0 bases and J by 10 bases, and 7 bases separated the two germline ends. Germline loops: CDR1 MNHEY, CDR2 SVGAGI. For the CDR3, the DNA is TGTGCCAGCAGTTACTCGCCCGAAGAGCAGTTCTTC. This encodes CASSYSPEEQFF.

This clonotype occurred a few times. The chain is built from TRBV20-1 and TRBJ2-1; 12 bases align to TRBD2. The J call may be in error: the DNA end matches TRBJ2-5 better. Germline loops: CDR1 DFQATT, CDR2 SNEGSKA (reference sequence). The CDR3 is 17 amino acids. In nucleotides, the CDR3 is TGCAGTGCTAGAGGTGGACTAGCGGGACCTACTAGGGAGACCCAGTACTTC. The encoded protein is CSARGGLAGPTRETQYF.

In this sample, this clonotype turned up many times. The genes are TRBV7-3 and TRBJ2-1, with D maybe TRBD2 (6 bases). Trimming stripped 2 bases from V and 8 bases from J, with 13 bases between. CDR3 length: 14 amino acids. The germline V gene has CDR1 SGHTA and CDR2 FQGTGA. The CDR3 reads CASSLGRENYEQFF. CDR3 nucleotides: TGTGCCAGCAGCTTAGGGCGGGAAAATTATGAGCAGTTCTTC.

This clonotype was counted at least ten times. The CDR3 protein is CASSQDLGNNEQFF. The CDR3 DNA follows: TGCGCCAGCAGCCAAGATTTGGGTAACAATGAGCAGTTCTTC. The genes are TRBV4-1 and TRBJ2-1; D unclear. From germline, CDR1 is MGHRA and CDR2 YSYEKL. The V end lost 0 bases, the J end lost 5 bases, and 8 bases lay between the germline ends. The CDR3 contains 14 residues.

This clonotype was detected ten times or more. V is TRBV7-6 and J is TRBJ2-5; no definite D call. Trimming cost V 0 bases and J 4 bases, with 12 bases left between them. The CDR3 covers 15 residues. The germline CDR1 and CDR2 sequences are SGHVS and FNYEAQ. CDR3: CASSLAESSIETQYF. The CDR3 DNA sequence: TGTGCCAGCAGCTTAGCGGAGTCAAGCATAGAGACCCAGTACTTC.

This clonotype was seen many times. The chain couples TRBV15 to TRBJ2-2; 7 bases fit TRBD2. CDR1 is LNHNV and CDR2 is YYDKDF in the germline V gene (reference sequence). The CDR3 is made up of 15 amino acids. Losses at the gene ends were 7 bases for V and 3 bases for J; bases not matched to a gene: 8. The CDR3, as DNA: TGTGCCACCACCCCTTGGGGAGGGGACACCGGGGAGCTGTTTTTT. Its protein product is CATTPWGGDTGELFF.

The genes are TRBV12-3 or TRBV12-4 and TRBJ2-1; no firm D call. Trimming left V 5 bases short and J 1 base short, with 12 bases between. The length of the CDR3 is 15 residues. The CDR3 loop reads CASSPRTHSYNEQFF. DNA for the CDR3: TGTGCCAGCAGTCCCAGGACCCATTCCTACAATGAGCAGTTCTTC.